The rows below give T cell receptor beta chains drawn from one sample of a study of identical twins. TCRdb redid the calling of the 5' RACE reads with MiXCR, one entry per CDR3 protein. The sample gives 350,000 to 600,000 distinct CDR3 sequences, more than 13% of which show up once; more than 0.5% is in the top ten. These data are also associated with another study on yellow fever vaccine responses in identical twins.

Sequences were obtained from CD4+ T cells sorted from blood. The receptors originated from a woman younger than 35 in good health. CDR3s include the opening cysteine and the closing phenylalanine or tryptophan. D genes are given only for firm matches. For some rows the clone size is stated as once, few or many, or as a class when expanded; others skip it.

TRBV28	few	TRBJ2-7	.	CASSFGGAAIYEQYF	TGTGCCAGCAGTTTCGGCGGAGCGGCCATCTACGAGCAGTACTTC
TRBV28	few	TRBJ2-7	.	CASSSEIPYEQYF	TGTGCCAGCAGCTCCGAAATACCCTACGAGCAGTACTTC
TRBV6-5	.	TRBJ1-1	.	CASSSRVGGVNTEAFF	TGTGCCAGCAGTTCCCGAGTTGGTGGGGTTAACACTGAAGCTTTCTTT
TRBV14	.	TRBJ2-3	TRBD2	CASSQMGRGTDTQYF	TGTGCCAGCAGCCAAATGGGGAGGGGCACAGATACGCAGTATTTT
TRBV2	few	TRBJ2-2	.	CASSLPEGNTGELFF	TGTGCCAGCAGTCTCCCCGAGGGGAACACCGGGGAGCTGTTTTTT
TRBV5-1	.	TRBJ2-2	TRBD1	CASSSDRGNEAGELFF	TGCGCCAGCAGCTCAGACAGGGGAAACGAGGCCGGGGAGCTGTTTTTT
TRBV3-1	.	TRBJ2-3	.	CASSQGGGGASTDTQYF	TGTGCCAGCAGCCAAGGTGGTGGTGGGGCTAGCACAGATACGCAGTATTTT
TRBV20-1	.	TRBJ1-2	.	CSARGVGGTFSNYGYTF	TGCAGTGCTAGAGGGGTAGGAGGCACCTTTTCGAACTATGGCTACACCTTC
TRBV15	few	TRBJ2-1	.	CATSRELFGEQFF	TGTGCCACCAGCAGGGAATTGTTTGGGGAGCAGTTCTTC
TRBV28	.	TRBJ2-3	.	CASSLAGVLSSSTDTQYF	TGTGCCAGCAGTTTAGCCGGGGTCCTGTCTTCTAGCACAGATACGCAGTATTTT
TRBV6-4	few	TRBJ1-1	.	CASSLRGSDTEAFF	TGTGCCAGCAGCCTCAGGGGAAGTGACACTGAAGCTTTCTTT
TRBV3-1	many	TRBJ1-1	TRBD1	CASSQANRGRNTEAFF	TGTGCCAGCAGCCAAGCCAACAGGGGCCGGAACACTGAAGCTTTCTTT
TRBV20-1	few	TRBJ2-1	.	CSARGDVYNEQFF	TGCAGTGCTAGAGGGGACGTCTACAATGAGCAGTTCTTC
TRBV29-1	many	TRBJ1-1	TRBD1	CSVPDRGRNTEAFF	TGCAGCGTCCCAGACAGGGGGCGTAACACTGAAGCTTTCTTT
TRBV23-1	.	TRBJ2-7	.	CASATDLYEQYF	TGCGCCAGCGCCACAGACCTCTACGAGCAGTACTTC
TRBV6-5	many	TRBJ2-3	.	CASSHGYGGGTDTQYF	TGTGCCAGCAGTCACGGTTACGGTGGGGGGACAGATACGCAGTATTTT
TRBV10-3	few	TRBJ2-3	.	CAISDEGYTQYF	TGTGCCATCAGTGATGAAGGGTATACGCAGTATTTT
TRBV4-3	.	TRBJ2-5	TRBD2	CASSQDSGRARETQYF	TGCGCCAGCAGCCAAGATAGCGGGAGGGCCCGGGAGACCCAGTACTTC
TRBV28	many	TRBJ1-6	TRBD1	CASTDRGLFSPLHF	TGTGCCAGTACCGACAGGGGCCTTTTTTCACCCCTCCACTTT
TRBV2	.	TRBJ2-3	.	CASTEGRVLPDTQYF	TGTGCCAGCACCGAGGGGCGGGTTCTGCCAGATACGCAGTATTTT
TRBV2	.	TRBJ2-2	.	CASSGLGGGTGELFF	TGTGCCAGCAGTGGCTTGGGCGGCGGCACCGGGGAGCTGTTTTTT
TRBV12-3/TRBV12-4	.	TRBJ2-7	.	CASRRVSPSYEQYF	TGTGCCAGCAGGAGGGTATCCCCGAGCTACGAGCAGTACTTC
TRBV28	few	TRBJ2-2	.	CASSLSKAGELFF	TGTGCCAGCAGTTTATCTAAAGCCGGGGAGCTGTTTTTT
TRBV28	few	TRBJ1-2	.	CASSSLAMTGSQDTF	TGTGCCAGCAGTTCCCTTGCCATGACAGGCAGCCAGGACACCTTC
TRBV12-3/TRBV12-4	.	TRBJ2-5	TRBD1	CASRPTGIETQYF	TGTGCCAGCAGACCGACAGGGATTGAGACCCAGTACTTC
TRBV11-2	few	TRBJ2-7	.	CASSLDGQTSSYEQYF	TGTGCCAGCAGCTTAGACGGGCAGACGAGCTCCTACGAGCAGTACTTC
TRBV3-1	many	TRBJ2-7	.	CASSPTKDEQYF	TGTGCCAGCAGCCCCACCAAAGACGAGCAGTACTTC
TRBV7-8	.	TRBJ2-3	.	CASSATYLSDTQYF	TGTGCCAGCAGCGCGACGTATCTCTCAGATACGCAGTATTTT
TRBV10-1	.	TRBJ2-1	TRBD2	CASSELAGVSSEQFF	TGCGCCAGCAGTGAGCTAGCGGGAGTCTCCAGTGAGCAGTTCTTC
TRBV4-3	.	TRBJ2-3	.	CASSQDWGADTQYF	TGCGCCAGCAGCCAAGATTGGGGGGCGGATACGCAGTATTTT
TRBV6-1	.	TRBJ2-7	.	CASSEVHDYEQYF	TGTGCCAGCAGTGAAGTCCATGACTACGAGCAGTACTTC
TRBV10-3	many	TRBJ2-5	.	CAIRAGQAQETQYF	TGTGCCATCAGAGCGGGACAAGCGCAAGAGACCCAGTACTTC
TRBV20-1	.	TRBJ2-7	.	CSATSPEAFSYEQYF	TGCAGTGCTACATCCCCTGAGGCGTTCTCCTACGAGCAGTACTTC
TRBV4-1	few	TRBJ2-1	TRBD2	CASRGLAGEPYNEQFF	TGCGCCAGCAGGGGTCTAGCGGGAGAACCCTACAATGAGCAGTTCTTC
TRBV2	.	TRBJ2-2	.	CASWGFGELFF	TGTGCCAGCTGGGGTTTCGGGGAGCTGTTTTTT
TRBV7-2	few	TRBJ2-3	.	CASRALADTQYF	TGTGCCAGCAGAGCTTTGGCAGATACGCAGTATTTT
TRBV5-6	.	TRBJ2-2	TRBD1	CASAAYRGSYTGELFF	TGTGCCAGCGCGGCATACAGGGGAAGTTACACCGGGGAGCTGTTTTTT
TRBV5-1	few	TRBJ1-1	.	CASSTVVNTEAFF	TGCGCCAGCAGCACCGTTGTGAACACTGAAGCTTTCTTT
TRBV11-2	.	TRBJ2-5	.	CASSQKRETQYF	TGTGCCAGCAGCCAAAAACGGGAGACCCAGTACTTC
TRBV12-3/TRBV12-4	.	TRBJ1-5	.	CASSFWGFGNQPQHF	TGTGCCAGCAGTTTTTGGGGATTTGGCAATCAGCCCCAGCATTTT
TRBV4-3	.	TRBJ2-3	TRBD2	CASSPGGTASPDTQYF	TGCGCCAGCAGCCCGGGGGGGACCGCCTCCCCAGATACGCAGTATTTT
TRBV18	few	TRBJ2-3	.	CASSPSHNTDTQYF	TGTGCCAGCTCACCAAGCCATAACACAGATACGCAGTATTTT
TRBV6-1	.	TRBJ1-2	.	CASRSTGIGYGYTF	TGTGCCAGCAGGAGCACAGGGATCGGGTATGGCTACACCTTC
TRBV5-1	few	TRBJ2-7	TRBD2	CASSLSSGSFYEQYF	TGCGCCAGCAGCCTGAGTAGCGGGAGTTTCTACGAGCAGTACTTC
TRBV18	.	TRBJ2-1	TRBD2	CASSPSSGSGEQFF	TGTGCCAGCTCACCCTCTAGCGGGAGCGGTGAGCAGTTCTTC
TRBV7-9	few	TRBJ1-4	.	CASSPPAGTTNEKLFF	TGTGCCAGCAGCCCCCCGGCAGGGACCACTAATGAAAAACTGTTTTTT
TRBV10-1	many	TRBJ2-7	.	CASRRRDEQYF	TGCGCCAGCAGACGGAGGGACGAGCAGTACTTC
TRBV6-2/TRBV6-3	.	TRBJ2-1	TRBD2	CASSYIGGGANEQFF	TGTGCCAGCAGTTACATCGGCGGGGGGGCCAATGAGCAGTTCTTC
TRBV5-1	.	TRBJ2-5	.	CASSLRLARETQYF	TGCGCCAGCAGCTTGCGGCTAGCACGGGAGACCCAGTACTTC
TRBV20-1	many	TRBJ1-3	.	CSARAGNTIYF	TGCAGTGCCCGGGCGGGAAACACCATATATTTT
TRBV11-3	.	TRBJ2-2	TRBD2	CASSFGLAGESGELFF	TGTGCCAGCAGCTTCGGGTTAGCGGGAGAGTCGGGGGAGCTGTTTTTT
TRBV4-2	many	TRBJ2-7	TRBD1	CASSQGWDSSYEQYF	TGTGCCAGCAGCCAAGGGTGGGACAGTTCATACGAGCAGTACTTC
TRBV12-3/TRBV12-4	.	TRBJ2-3	.	CAGSQGPPDTQYF	TGTGCCGGATCTCAGGGTCCCCCAGATACGCAGTATTTT